Only a few counts were recorded for the clone carrying this TCR beta chain. The repertoire was sequenced with immunoSEQ multiplex PCR; TCRdb's copy has only in-frame clones and lacks some. The sample has approximately 62,000 clones; 80% to 90% are singletons. The data derive from a study of OX40 agonist ivuxolimab in advanced cancers. CDR3 size: 15 residues. Germline V CDR1 and CDR2: SNHLY, FYNNEI. After removal of 9 bases from V and 7 bases from J, the junction contained 15 bases not matched to a gene. This material consisted of CD4+ or CD8+ T cells sorted from blood, taken in a trial of the OX40 agonist ivuxolimab. This clonotype was sampled from an adult with an advanced solid tumor such as melanoma, head and neck, liver or kidney cancer. The chain has TRBV2 and TRBJ1-5; 7 nucleotides match TRBD1. The CDR3 DNA reads TGTGCCAGTACACCCGACAGGGCCGACAGCCAGCCCCAGCATTTT. Translation gives CASTPDRADSQPQHF.